This T cell receptor beta chain was documented in a study of shared clonotypes between healthy human individuals. Study-wide background: Three plates were used per donor for CD4 naive, three for CD4 memory, two for CD8 naive and one for CD8 memory. Findings of the study overall: How much donors shared clonotypes was expected to be affected by sequencing depth.

Concerning this clone: Antigen specificity is unknown.

Deletions cut 1 base from V and 2 bases from J, with 12 bases between. The CDR3 loop spans 17 amino acids. Germline V CDR1 and CDR2: SGHVS, FNYEAQ. An even split of each subset's genomic DNA across several immunoSEQ plates was performed. In the authors' workflow: Junction-only immunoSEQ sequences carried no quality scores, so filtering differed. Only in-frame clones appear in the TCRdb table, and some are missing; sequencing was by immunoSEQ multiplex PCR. From that table come the V and J calls and clone size; the DNA was used to work out D and trimming. The table records some 1,900,000 clones, about 94% of them present only once. Cells designated naive CD8 were CD45RO-negative and were positively selected for CCR7, with terminally differentiated effector memory CD45RA+ cells excluded.

This TCR came from a man younger than 35 in good health. Sequencing was done on a sample of naive CD8+ T cells sorted from blood. The rearrangement uses TRBV7-6 and TRBJ2-6; TRBD1 or TRBD2 may be the D gene (5 bases each). CDR3 amino acids: CASSLGFGGPGANVLTF. CDR3 in DNA: TGTGCCAGCAGCTTAGGGTTTGGGGGACCTGGGGCCAACGTCCTGACTTTC.